Below, one T cell receptor beta chain is given with its context. It lacks a known antigen. Per-nucleotide qualities are absent, and no much larger clonotype sits a single base away. The sample belongs to a study of OX40 agonist ivuxolimab in advanced cancers. Regarding the complete study: Ivuxolimab was a fully human IgG2 agonistic monoclonal antibody targeting the costimulatory receptor OX40 (CD134). Partial responses occurred in three dose-escalation patients, of whom one had hepatocellular carcinoma and two had cutaneous melanoma. Intravenous ivuxolimab was administered to patients every 2 weeks at six dose levels: 0.01, 0.1, 0.3, 1.5, 3 and 10 mg/kg. The purpose of peripheral TCRbeta sequencing was to test whether ivuxolimab changed TCR sequence diversity and led to clonal T-cell expansion. In the dose-escalation cohort, more than 75% of patients were male, and the mean age was around 60 years, with a range of about 23 to 80. The paper covers the monotherapy dose-escalation part of the phase I ivuxolimab trial, which included N of about 50 patients. Prior anti-PD-1, anti-PD-L1 or anti-CTLA-4 therapy was permitted, and 40% of dose-escalation patients had received checkpoint inhibitors. Among the roughly 50 dose-escalation patients, approximately 20 had hepatocellular carcinoma, around 15 melanoma, 9 renal cell carcinoma and 9 head and neck cancer. The paper's findings and limits, for the study overall: Antigen specificity was not determined for the clonally expanded peripheral T cells. At doses of 0.1 to 3.0 mg/kg, clonal expansion of both CD4+ and CD8+ T cells in blood was seen between baseline and week 6. In partial responders in the 0.1-3.0 mg/kg groups, normalized peripheral clonal expansion was found to be among the lowest, especially among CD8+ T cells. After ivuxolimab, more expanded clones were found on average in CD8+ T cells than in CD4+ T cells. Low levels of normalized T-cell clonal expansion were also shown by some nonresponding patients.

Taken from the germline V gene, the CDR1 and CDR2 loops are SGDLS and YYNGEE. The cysteine opens and the phenylalanine closes a CDR3 of 15 amino acids. Only the CDR3 DNA is retained, 45 bases long and in frame from the first base. Trimming costs V 3 bases and J 0 bases, and their ends lie 13 bases apart. Patients with a history of autoimmune disease or receiving systemic immunosuppression were excluded from the trial. In every dose cohort, peripheral blood was drawn for TCR sequencing at baseline, cycle 4 day 1, and cycle 7 day 1. The samples were taken from a phase I, first-in-human, multicenter, open-label dose-escalation trial of ivuxolimab. Adults with locally advanced or metastatic head and neck squamous cell, hepatocellular, melanoma or renal cell carcinoma were enrolled in the trial. Before TCR sequencing, CD4+ T cells and CD8+ T cells from peripheral blood were sorted into separate populations.

Genomic DNA was extracted from sorted cells for sequencing of the TCRbeta CDR3 region. The immunoSEQ Assay was used for sequencing of TCRbeta CDR3 regions. TCRdb provides this immuneACCESS table in a form limited to in-frame rearrangements. Some clones are lacking; in checked studies, under half of them reflect an unresolved V gene, and why the rest are absent is not known. For this sample there are about 50,000 clones; roughly 90% appear just once. Roughly 6% of the sample is taken by the ten largest. Specimen: CD4+ or CD8+ T cells sorted from blood, collected in a trial of the OX40 agonist ivuxolimab. The receptor was isolated from an adult with an advanced solid tumor such as melanoma, head and neck, liver or kidney cancer. The chain employs TRBV9 and TRBJ2-7; the D gene is tentatively TRBD1 or TRBD2, each matching 5 bases. In nucleotides, the sequence is TGTGCCAGCAGCGCAACCGGGACGGTCTCCTACGAGCAGTACTTC. This is translated as CASSATGTVSYEQYF.